This TCR beta chain was recorded in a study of cytomegalovirus exposure and HLA in healthy donors. Using immunoSEQ multiplex PCR, the repertoire was profiled, and TCRdb retains in-frame clones only, with some absent. The sample includes more than 95,000 clones, roughly 95% seen only once; the top ten take about 1.7%. Germline V gene sequence: CDR1 MDHEN, CDR2 SYDVKM. The CDR3 is 14 amino acids. The V end was cut by 3 bases, the J end by 8 bases, with 16 bases between. This TCR was sampled from a man between 18 and 35 years old in good health and CMV-seronegative. Sequencing was carried out using PBMCs. The chain employs TRBV28 and TRBJ1-2, with D possibly TRBD1 on 6 matching bases. CDR3 nucleotides: TGTGCCAGCAGTTTGAATAACAGGGAAAGGGGCTACACCTTC. This translates into CASSLNNRERGYTF.